A single sample is the source of the 9 T cell receptor beta chains below, sequenced in a study of shared clonotypes between healthy human individuals. Repertoires were generated with immunoSEQ multiplex PCR, while TCRdb's copy carries only in-frame clones and drops some. The sample holds some 1.5 million clones, approximately 98% seen once. The specimen sequenced was naive CD4+ T cells sorted from blood. Subset here: CD45RA+ positively selected. The receptors derive from a man aged 25-45 years in good health.

J is TRBJ2-7 and V is TRBV18; D might be TRBD1 (6 bases). The germline V and J ends were trimmed by 3 bases and 2 bases, with 11 bases remaining between them. CDR1 KGHSH and CDR2 LQKENI come from the germline V gene. This CDR3 region has 14 residues. CDR3 DNA: TGTGCCAGCTCACCGATGAGACAGGCCTACGAGCAGTACTTC. It encodes CASSPMRQAYEQYF.

Only one count was recorded for this clone. The rearrangement joins TRBV6-1 to TRBJ2-2; no clear D. This CDR3 has 14 residues. The V end lost 8 bases, the J end lost 3 bases, and 13 bases lay between the germline ends. Looked up from germline, CDR1 is MNHNS and CDR2 is SASEGT. The CDR3 sequence is CASHNHRYTGELFF. The DNA for the CDR3 is TGTGCCAGCCATAACCATCGGTACACCGGGGAGCTGTTTTTT.

The gene calls are TRBV12-5 and TRBJ2-5; D not resolved. The V gene's germline CDR1 is LGHNT and CDR2 FRNRAP. The CDR3 runs 13 residues. Trimming left V 1 base short and J 3 bases short, with 6 bases between. The CDR3 bases are TGTGCTAGTGGTTTGGCCATGGAAGAGACCCAGTACTTC. This codes for CASGLAMEETQYF.

The gene calls are TRBV7-2 and TRBJ2-7, with D maybe TRBD1 (6 bases). There are 14 residues in the CDR3. V was trimmed by 5 bases and J by 2 bases, leaving 13 bases between them. CDR1 is SGHTA and CDR2 is FQGNSA in the germline V gene. CDR3 amino acids: CASSPMGQAYEQYF. The CDR3 DNA reads TGTGCCAGCAGCCCGATGGGACAAGCCTACGAGCAGTACTTC.

V and J are TRBV7-9 and TRBJ1-1; 10 bases are shared with TRBD1. Looked up from germline, CDR1 is SEHNR and CDR2 is FQNEAQ (reference sequence). The CDR3 has 15 amino acids. V gave up 3 bases and J gave up 1 base; unmatched junction bases: 2. CDR3 nucleotide sequence: TGTGCCAGCAGCTTGACAGGGGGCACGAACACTGAAGCTTTCTTT. Its protein is CASSLTGGTNTEAFF.

V is TRBV11-2 and J is TRBJ2-5; D is perhaps TRBD1 (6 bases). The V gene's germline CDR1 is SGHAT and CDR2 FQNNGV. CDR3 size: 15 residues. The germline V and J ends were trimmed by 5 bases and 5 bases, with 18 bases remaining between them. The CDR3 loop reads CASSPGAGAGETQYF. DNA of the CDR3: TGTGCCAGCAGCCCCGGGGCAGGGGCGGGTGAGACCCAGTACTTC. Drawing the rest from reference TRBV11-2 and TRBJ2-5, the complete variable domain is EAGVAQSPRYKIIEKRQSVAFWCNPISGHATLYWYQQILGQGPKLLIQFQNNGVVDDSQLPKDRFSAERLKGVDSTLKIQPAKLEDSAVYLCASSPGAGAGETQYFGPGTRLLVL.

V gene TRBV5-6 combines with J gene TRBJ2-7, with 7 nucleotides matching TRBD2. The trim removed 0 bases at V and 3 bases at J, leaving 12 bases unmatched. Germline V gene data show CDR1 as SGHDT and CDR2 as YYEEEE. The CDR3 contains 17 residues. CDR3 loop: CASSLAVSGQRSYEQYF. CDR3 nucleotides: TGTGCCAGCAGCTTGGCCGTTAGCGGGCAAAGGAGCTACGAGCAGTACTTC.

The rearrangement links TRBV5-6 to TRBJ2-5; 13 bases align to TRBD2. The CDR3 sequence is 17 residues long. Germline V CDR1 and CDR2: SGHDT, YYEEEE. V trimming: 1 base; J trimming: 4 bases; junction bases outside the gene matches: 7. CDR3 nucleotide sequence: TGTGCCAGCAGCTTGACTAGCGGGAGGGCCTTCCCAGAGACCCAGTACTTC. Its protein product is CASSLTSGRAFPETQYF. The whole variable domain, filled in from reference TRBV5-6 and TRBJ2-5, reads DAGVTQSPTHLIKTRGQQVTLRCSPKSGHDTVSWYQQALGQGPQFIFQYYEEEERQRGNFPDRFSGHQFPNYSSELNVNALLLGDSALYLCASSLTSGRAFPETQYFGPGTRLLVL.

For this clone: Other DNA sequences in the same sample also yield this CDR3. The CDR3 spells CASSPGTGDYEQYF. CDR3 nucleotides: TGCGCCAGCAGCCCCGGGACAGGAGACTACGAGCAGTACTTC. This chain joins TRBV5-1 and TRBJ2-7, with 8 nucleotides matching TRBD1. The CDR3 loop spans 14 amino acids. V was clipped by 4 bases and J by 3 bases; unmatched bases: 6. Germline lookup yields CDR1 SGHRS and CDR2 YFSETQ.